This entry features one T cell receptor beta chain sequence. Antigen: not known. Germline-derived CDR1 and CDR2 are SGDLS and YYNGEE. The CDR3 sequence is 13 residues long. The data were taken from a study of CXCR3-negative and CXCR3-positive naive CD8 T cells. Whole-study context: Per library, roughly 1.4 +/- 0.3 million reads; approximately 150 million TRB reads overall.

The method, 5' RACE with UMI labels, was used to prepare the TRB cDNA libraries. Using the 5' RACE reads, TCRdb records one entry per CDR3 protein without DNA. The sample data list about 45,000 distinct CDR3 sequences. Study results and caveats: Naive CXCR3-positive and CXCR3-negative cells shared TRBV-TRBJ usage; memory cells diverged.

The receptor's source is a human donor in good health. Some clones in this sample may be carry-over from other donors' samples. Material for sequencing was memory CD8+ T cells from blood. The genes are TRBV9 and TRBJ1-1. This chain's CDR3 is CASSGGGSTEAFF.